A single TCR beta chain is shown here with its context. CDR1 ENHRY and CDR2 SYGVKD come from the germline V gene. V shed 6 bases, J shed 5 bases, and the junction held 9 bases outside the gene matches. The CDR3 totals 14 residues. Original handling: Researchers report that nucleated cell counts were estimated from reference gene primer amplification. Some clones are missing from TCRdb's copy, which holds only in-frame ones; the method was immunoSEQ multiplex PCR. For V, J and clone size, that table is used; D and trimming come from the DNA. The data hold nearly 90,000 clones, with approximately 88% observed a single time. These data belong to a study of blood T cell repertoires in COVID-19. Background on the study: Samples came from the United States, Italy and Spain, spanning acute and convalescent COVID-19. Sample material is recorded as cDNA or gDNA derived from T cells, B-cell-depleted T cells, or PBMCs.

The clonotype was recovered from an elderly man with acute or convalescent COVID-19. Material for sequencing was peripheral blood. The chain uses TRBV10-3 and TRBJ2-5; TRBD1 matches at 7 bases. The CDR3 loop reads CAISPLGQWETQYF. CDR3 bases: TGTGCCATCAGCCCGTTGGGACAGTGGGAGACCCAGTACTTC.